This TCR beta chain was sequenced in a study of T cell changes during pregnancy in multiple sclerosis. Sequenced by immunoSEQ multiplex PCR; TCRdb stores in-frame clones only, minus some. There are about 93,000 clones in the sample; approximately 92% occur only once, and more than 2% lies in the top ten. This sequence originates from a female donor with multiple sclerosis, enrolled in a pregnancy study. Sequenced material: peripheral blood, taken after pregnancy.

The CDR3 protein is CASSLGGAAYEQYF. The CDR3 region has the DNA TGTGCCAGCAGCTTGGGGGGAGCGGCCTACGAGCAGTACTTC. The V call is TRBV5-6, the J call TRBJ2-7; TRBD2 might be the D (5 bases). This CDR3 spans 14 amino acids. V was cut by 0 bases and J by 2 bases, with 9 bases left in between. The germline V gene encodes CDR1 SGHDT and CDR2 YYEEEE.